This T cell receptor beta chain was identified in a study of follicular helper T cells after annual influenza vaccination (dated by TCRdb to 2015 to 2018). Study-wide context: Blood was drawn on days 0, 7 and 28 after each seasonal influenza vaccination. To study recall of cTfh clones, some subjects were followed across successive annual vaccinations spanning the 2013-2014, 2014-2015 and 2015-2016 seasons. One week after vaccination, a second recruited cohort of about a dozen subjects (Table S1) displayed a similar ICOS+CD38+ cTfh response. Multi-year samples were obtained from six subjects, with two vaccination seasons covered for four subjects and three seasons covered for two subjects. The 2013-2014 samples were cryopreserved, while the 2015 samples were processed right after collection.

This specimen's time point label, per the study, means: 2013-2014 season, 7 days after vaccination. TCRB sequencing was used to follow sorted CD4 subsets from the blood of adults before and after they were given the seasonal inactivated influenza vaccine (Fluvarix). Subjects were considered eligible if community-dwelling and if influenza vaccine had not been received in the prior 6 months. Reasons for exclusion included contraindications to influenza vaccine, substance abuse, HIV/AIDS, active malignancy, immunomodulatory medication, and active illness such as respiratory infection. Between roughly 35 and 100 mL of blood was sampled per time point. Non-naive CD4+CXCR5+PD-1+ cells were defined as circulating Tfh and were sorted into two fractions, ICOS+CD38+ and ICOS-CD38-. Either Ficoll-Paque PLUS or SepMate separation was used to isolate PBMC. Before DNA was extracted, the cell subsets were sorted from PBMC using a BD FACS Aria.

V is cut back by 5 bases and J by 1 base, with 0 bases in the junction unmatched. Looking up the germline V gene (reference sequence) yields CDR1 GTSNPN and CDR2 SVGIG. Counted from cysteine to phenylalanine, this CDR3 has 14 amino acids. The read is trimmed to its CDR3 DNA, 42 bases read in frame from base 1. The library came from the immunoSEQ multiplex PCR assay. Adaptive Biotechnologies carried out TCRB amplification, library preparation, sequencing and preliminary bioinformatics at Survey level resolution. For TCRB sequencing, genomic DNA from the sorted cTfh populations was amplified by multiplex PCR. The published analysis was carried out like this. Clonality was calculated in R as 1 minus normalized Shannon entropy, and the Gini index was computed with the R package ineq. To get the overlap score, the summed counts of shared sequences were divided by the total counts of all sequences in both of the compared samples. The significance of shared clonotypes was tested with Fisher's exact test, assuming a theoretical repertoire of 10^7 TCRB sequences. What TCRdb holds here is the immuneACCESS table cut down to in-frame rearrangements. Part of the clones is not present; checked against another copy, under half of the missing clones reflect an unresolved V gene, and the others are unexplained. That table furnishes V, J and clone size, whereas the DNA furnished D and trimming. The table for this sample lists about 720 clones; approximately 67% of them were counted only once. The ten biggest clones cover 6.9% of the sample.

This clone was detected once. What antigen it recognizes has not been identified. No base quality values were provided; no much bigger clone lies one nucleotide off. Overall study results and their limits: With successive annual vaccinations, a recurrent oligoclonal ICOS+CD38+ cTfh response was recalled, and this response contained tetramer and AIM influenza-specific clonotypes. Only roughly 9.5-22% of analyzed cells yielded productive TCRB sequences, so sampling of rare clonotypes was not possible. ICOS+CD38+ cTfh clonality correlated with the frequency of that population, and its change correlated with the change in circulating plasmablast frequency. Day 7 ICOS+CD38+ clones were most often found later in ICOS-CD38- cTfh, suggesting that subset may serve as a memory reservoir.

The sequence links TRBV30 to TRBJ2-3; TRBD2 lines up with 13 middle nucleotides. This TCR was sampled from an adult who received the influenza vaccine. The sample consisted of CXCR5+ CD38+ circulating T follicular helper cells from blood, taken 7 days after influenza vaccination. The sample's cell subset or site label, in plain terms: circulating Tfh, non-naive CD4+CXCR5+PD-1+ (ICOS+CD38+ or ICOS-CD38-). CDR3 protein: CAWGLAGGTDTQYF. The DNA sequence reads TGTGCCTGGGGACTAGCGGGGGGCACAGATACGCAGTATTTT. With all but the CDR3 taken from the reference TRBV30 and TRBJ2-3 genes, the full variable domain is: SQTIHQWPATLVQPVGSPLSLECTVEGTSNPNLYWYRQAAGRGLQLLFYSVGIGQISSEVPQNLSASRPQDRQFILSSKKLLLSDSGFYLCAWGLAGGTDTQYFGPGTRLTVL.